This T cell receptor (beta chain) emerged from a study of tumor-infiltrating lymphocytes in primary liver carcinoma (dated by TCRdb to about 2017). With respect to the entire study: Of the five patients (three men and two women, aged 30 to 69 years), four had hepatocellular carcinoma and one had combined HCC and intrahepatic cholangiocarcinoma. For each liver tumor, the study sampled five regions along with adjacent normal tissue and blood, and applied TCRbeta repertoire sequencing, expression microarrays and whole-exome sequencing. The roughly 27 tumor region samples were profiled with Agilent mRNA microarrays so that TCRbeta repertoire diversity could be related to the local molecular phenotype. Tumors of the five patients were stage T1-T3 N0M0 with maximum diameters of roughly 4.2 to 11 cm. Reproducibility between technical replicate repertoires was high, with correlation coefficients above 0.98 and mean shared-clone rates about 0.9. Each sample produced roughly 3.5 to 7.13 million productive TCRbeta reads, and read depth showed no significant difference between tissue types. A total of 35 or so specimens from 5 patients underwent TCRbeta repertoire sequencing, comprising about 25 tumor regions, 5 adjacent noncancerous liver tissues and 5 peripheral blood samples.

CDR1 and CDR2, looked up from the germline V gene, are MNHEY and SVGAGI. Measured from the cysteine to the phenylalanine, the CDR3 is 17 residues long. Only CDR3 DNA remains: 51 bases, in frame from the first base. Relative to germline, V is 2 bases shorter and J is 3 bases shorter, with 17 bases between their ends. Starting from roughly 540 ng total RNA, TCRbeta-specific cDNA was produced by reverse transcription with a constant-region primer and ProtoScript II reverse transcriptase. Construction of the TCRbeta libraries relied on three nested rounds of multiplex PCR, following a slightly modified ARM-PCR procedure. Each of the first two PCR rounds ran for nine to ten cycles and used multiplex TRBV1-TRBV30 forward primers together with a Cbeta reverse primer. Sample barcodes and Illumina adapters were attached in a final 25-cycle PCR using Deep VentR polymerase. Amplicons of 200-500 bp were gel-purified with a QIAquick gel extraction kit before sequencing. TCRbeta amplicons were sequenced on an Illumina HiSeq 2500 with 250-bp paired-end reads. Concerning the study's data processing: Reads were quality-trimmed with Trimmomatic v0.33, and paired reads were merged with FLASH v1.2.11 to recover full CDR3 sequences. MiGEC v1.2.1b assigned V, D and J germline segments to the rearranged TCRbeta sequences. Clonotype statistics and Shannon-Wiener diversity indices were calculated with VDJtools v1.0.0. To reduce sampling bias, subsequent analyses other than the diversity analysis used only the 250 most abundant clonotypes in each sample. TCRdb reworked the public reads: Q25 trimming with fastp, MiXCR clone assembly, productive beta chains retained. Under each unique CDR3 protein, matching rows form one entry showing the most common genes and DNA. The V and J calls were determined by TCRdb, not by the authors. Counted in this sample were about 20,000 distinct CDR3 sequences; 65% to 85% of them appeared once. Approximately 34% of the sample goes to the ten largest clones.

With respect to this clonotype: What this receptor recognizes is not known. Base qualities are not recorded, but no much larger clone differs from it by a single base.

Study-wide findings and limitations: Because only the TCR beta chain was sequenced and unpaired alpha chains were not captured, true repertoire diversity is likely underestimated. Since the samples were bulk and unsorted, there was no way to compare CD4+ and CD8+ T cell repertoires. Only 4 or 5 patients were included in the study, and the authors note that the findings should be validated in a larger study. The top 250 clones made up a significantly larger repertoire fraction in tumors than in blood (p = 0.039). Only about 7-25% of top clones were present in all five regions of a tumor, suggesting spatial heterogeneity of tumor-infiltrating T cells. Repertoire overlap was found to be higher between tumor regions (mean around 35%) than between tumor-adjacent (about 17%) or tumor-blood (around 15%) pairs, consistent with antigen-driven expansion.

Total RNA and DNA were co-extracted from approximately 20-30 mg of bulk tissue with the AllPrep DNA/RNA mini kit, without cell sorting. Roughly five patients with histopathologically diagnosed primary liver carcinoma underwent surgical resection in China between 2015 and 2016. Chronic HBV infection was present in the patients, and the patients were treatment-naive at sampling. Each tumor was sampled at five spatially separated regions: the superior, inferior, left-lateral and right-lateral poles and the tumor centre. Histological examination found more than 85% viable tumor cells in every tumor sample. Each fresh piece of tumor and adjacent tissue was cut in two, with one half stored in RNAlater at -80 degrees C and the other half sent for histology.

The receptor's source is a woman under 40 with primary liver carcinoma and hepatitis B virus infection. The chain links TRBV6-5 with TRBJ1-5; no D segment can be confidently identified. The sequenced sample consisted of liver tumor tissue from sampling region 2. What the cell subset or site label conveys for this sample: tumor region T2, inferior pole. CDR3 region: CASSYNPVGNNNQPQHF. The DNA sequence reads TGTGCCAGCAGTTACAATCCCGTCGGAAATAACAATCAGCCCCAGCATTTT.